This is a list of T cell receptor beta chains from one sample in a study of human T cells and chemical hapten exposure. TCRdb reprocessed the RACE reads via MiXCR and lists one record per CDR3 protein. This sample has around 56,000 distinct CDR3 sequences, with more than 7.5% found just once. The material sequenced was whole blood, taken in connection with sensitization to the hapten diphenylcyclopropenone (DPC). These receptor sequences come from a middle-aged man with alopecia areata. Some clones in this sample may be carry-over from other donors' samples. Both conserved end residues are part of each CDR3. The order of the fields is CDR3 length, clone size, J gene, D gene, V gene, CDR3 DNA, CDR3 protein. D genes are given only for firm matches. Only part of the rows carry a size: once, few, many, or a class if the clone is expanded.

CDR3 length: 15
clone size: few
J gene: TRBJ2-5
D gene: .
V gene: TRBV7-6
CDR3 DNA: TGTGCCAGCAGCCCCTATGGTACCGCTCAAGAGACCCAGTACTTC
CDR3 protein: CASSPYGTAQETQYF

CDR3 length: 14
clone size: many
J gene: TRBJ2-7
D gene: .
V gene: TRBV3-1
CDR3 DNA: TGTGCCAGCAGCCCCAGACGACTAGTCTCCGAGCAGTACTTC
CDR3 protein: CASSPRRLVSEQYF

CDR3 length: 14
clone size: many
J gene: TRBJ1-1
D gene: .
V gene: TRBV4-1
CDR3 DNA: TGCGCCAGCAGCCAGGCGGTGTGGGGCACTGAAGCTTTCTTT
CDR3 protein: CASSQAVWGTEAFF

CDR3 length: 16
clone size: many
J gene: TRBJ1-2
D gene: .
V gene: TRBV27
CDR3 DNA: TGTGCCAGCAGCCTAGGAGGCGGAGGCGGTCTTGGAGGCTACACCTTC
CDR3 protein: CASSLGGGGGLGGYTF

CDR3 length: 13
clone size: many
J gene: TRBJ2-1
D gene: .
V gene: TRBV6-5
CDR3 DNA: TGTGCCAGCAGTTCCGACACTTACAATGAGCAGTTCTTC
CDR3 protein: CASSSDTYNEQFF

CDR3 length: 15
clone size: few
J gene: TRBJ1-5
D gene: TRBD1
V gene: TRBV6-5
CDR3 DNA: TGTGCCAGCAGCCACAGGGGGCGAGGCAATCAGCCCCAGCATTTT
CDR3 protein: CASSHRGRGNQPQHF

CDR3 length: 16
clone size: few
J gene: TRBJ2-7
D gene: .
V gene: TRBV5-1
CDR3 DNA: TGCGCCAGCAGCTTCCCCAGGGGGGGGATAGAGGACGAGCAGTACTTC
CDR3 protein: CASSFPRGGIEDEQYF

CDR3 length: 17
clone size: .
J gene: TRBJ1-1
D gene: .
V gene: TRBV5-4
CDR3 DNA: TGTGCCAGCAGAGAACTCGGGCGGCAGGTTTTGAACACTGAAGCTTTCTTT
CDR3 protein: CASRELGRQVLNTEAFF

CDR3 length: 15
clone size: many
J gene: TRBJ2-2
D gene: .
V gene: TRBV27
CDR3 DNA: TGTGCCAGCAGTATCGAACTCCGATCGGGCGGGGAGCTGTTTTTT
CDR3 protein: CASSIELRSGGELFF

CDR3 length: 14
clone size: few
J gene: TRBJ2-2
D gene: TRBD2
V gene: TRBV2
CDR3 DNA: TGTGCCAGCAGTAGCGGGAGTGGCACCGGGGAGCTGTTTTTT
CDR3 protein: CASSSGSGTGELFF

CDR3 length: 20
clone size: many
J gene: TRBJ2-1
D gene: TRBD2
V gene: TRBV11-2
CDR3 DNA: TGTGCCAGCAGCTTAGACGGACTAGCGGGAGGAAGATTCTCCTACAATGAGCAGTTCTTC
CDR3 protein: CASSLDGLAGGRFSYNEQFF

CDR3 length: 13
clone size: .
J gene: TRBJ1-6
D gene: .
V gene: TRBV2
CDR3 DNA: TGTGCCACAAAGGGGGGGGCGAATTCACCCCTCCACTTT
CDR3 protein: CATKGGANSPLHF

CDR3 length: 12
clone size: many
J gene: TRBJ2-3
D gene: .
V gene: TRBV5-1
CDR3 DNA: TGCGCCAGCAGGCGGGATCGGGATACGCAGTATTTT
CDR3 protein: CASRRDRDTQYF

CDR3 length: 11
clone size: many
J gene: TRBJ2-7
D gene: .
V gene: TRBV28
CDR3 DNA: TGTGCCAGCAGGGCGGGGTACGAGCAGTACTTC
CDR3 protein: CASRAGYEQYF

CDR3 length: 13
clone size: .
J gene: TRBJ2-1
D gene: .
V gene: TRBV24-1
CDR3 DNA: TGTGCCACCAGTGATGGTAGCGTTAATGAGCAGTTCTTC
CDR3 protein: CATSDGSVNEQFF

CDR3 length: 15
clone size: .
J gene: TRBJ2-3
D gene: .
V gene: TRBV29-1
CDR3 DNA: TGCAGCGCTGGAGGCGAAAAAACTAGCACAGATACGCAGTATTTT
CDR3 protein: CSAGGEKTSTDTQYF

CDR3 length: 13
clone size: .
J gene: TRBJ1-5
D gene: .
V gene: TRBV19
CDR3 DNA: TGTGCCAGTAGTATAAGGACAGTTCAGCCCCAGCATTTT
CDR3 protein: CASSIRTVQPQHF

CDR3 length: 12
clone size: .
J gene: TRBJ2-7
D gene: .
V gene: TRBV3-1
CDR3 DNA: TGTGCCAGCAGCCCTCCGGACTCCGAGCAGTACTTC
CDR3 protein: CASSPPDSEQYF

CDR3 length: 16
clone size: medium-sized
J gene: TRBJ2-7
D gene: .
V gene: TRBV7-2
CDR3 DNA: TGTGCCAGCAGCCTCACTAGTGGAGGTTCGGTCTACGAGCAGTACTTC
CDR3 protein: CASSLTSGGSVYEQYF

CDR3 length: 12
clone size: .
J gene: TRBJ2-1
D gene: TRBD1
V gene: TRBV5-1
CDR3 DNA: TGCGCCAGCAGCTTGGGTGACAGGGGGCAGTTCTTC
CDR3 protein: CASSLGDRGQFF

CDR3 length: 15
clone size: .
J gene: TRBJ2-1
D gene: TRBD2
V gene: TRBV6-5
CDR3 DNA: TGTGCCAGCAGTCGTAGCGGGACCTCCTACAATGAGCAGTTCTTC
CDR3 protein: CASSRSGTSYNEQFF

CDR3 length: 14
clone size: .
J gene: TRBJ2-1
D gene: .
V gene: TRBV27
CDR3 DNA: TGTGCCAGCAGTCCCCGGACCTTAGGTAATGAGCAGTTCTTC
CDR3 protein: CASSPRTLGNEQFF

CDR3 length: 18
clone size: few
J gene: TRBJ2-3
D gene: .
V gene: TRBV3-1
CDR3 DNA: TGTGCCAGCAGCCAAGATCCTGTGCGCGGACTAAGCACAGATACGCAGTATTTT
CDR3 protein: CASSQDPVRGLSTDTQYF

CDR3 length: 12
clone size: few
J gene: TRBJ2-1
D gene: .
V gene: TRBV29-1
CDR3 DNA: TGCAGCGTTGTACGGGAAGGGAATGAGCAGTTCTTC
CDR3 protein: CSVVREGNEQFF

CDR3 length: 13
clone size: many
J gene: TRBJ2-5
D gene: .
V gene: TRBV6-2/TRBV6-3
CDR3 DNA: TGTGCCAGCAGACCGGGATGGGCAGAGACCCAGTACTTC
CDR3 protein: CASRPGWAETQYF

CDR3 length: 11
clone size: .
J gene: TRBJ2-3
D gene: .
V gene: TRBV12-3/TRBV12-4
CDR3 DNA: TGTGCCAGCAGTTTACTAGATACGCAGTATTTT
CDR3 protein: CASSLLDTQYF